The sample holds many counts of the clone carrying this T cell receptor beta chain. What it recognizes is unknown. CDR1 and CDR2 (germline): SGDLS, YYNGEE. The length of the CDR3 is 15 residues. Trimming at V came to 0 bases and at J to 7 bases, leaving 5 bases not matched to a gene. Researchers took RNA transcripts and amplified the TCR beta CDR3 regions from them. The TCR CDR3 first-round RT-PCR relied on the HTBI primer set. TCRdb reprocessed the multiplex PCR reads with MiXCR, giving one entry per CDR3 protein. The table lists approximately 600,000 distinct CDR3 sequences, about 14% of them singletons. The sample originates from a study of T cells in Graves' hyperthyroidism and ophthalmopathy. The study's findings and limits: Blood also contained most expanded thyroid clonotypes above 0.001. Stable hyperthyroidism and ophthalmopathy were separated using 13 V-J signatures.

The rearrangement joins TRBV9 to TRBJ2-1; 9 bases match TRBD2. The sequence came from a woman in her 30s with Graves' hyperthyroidism that later progressed to Graves' ophthalmopathy. Sequenced: blood. CDR3 DNA sequence: TGTGCCAGCAGCGTAGGAGGTAGCGGGAGAAATGAGCAGTTCTTC. This encodes CASSVGGSGRNEQFF.